This TCR beta chain was sequenced in a study of spatial heterogeneity in lung cancer. Study-level results: Counts of expanded alpha and beta TCRs within tumors tracked the tumor nonsynonymous mutation count.

Germline V gene sequence: CDR1 LGHDT, CDR2 YNNKEL (reference sequence). CDR3 length equals 14 residues. With V trimmed by 1 base and J by 7 bases, 4 bases remained unmatched. Worth noting for this clonotype: As yet, its antigen is unknown.

TCRdb called the 5' RACE reads again in MiXCR, with one record for every CDR3 protein. In the table there are roughly 5,800 distinct CDR3 sequences, approximately 14% of which are singletons. Time point here: sample taken at primary tumor resection. The chain has TRBV3-1 and TRBJ2-1, with 7 bases aligning to TRBD1. Sample: lung tumor tissue, taken at surgery. The sequence was collected from a male donor with early-stage non-small cell lung cancer. The CDR3 coding sequence is TGTGCCAGCAGCCAAGGGACAGGTGGAAATGAGCAGTTCTTC. It is translated as CASSQGTGGNEQFF.